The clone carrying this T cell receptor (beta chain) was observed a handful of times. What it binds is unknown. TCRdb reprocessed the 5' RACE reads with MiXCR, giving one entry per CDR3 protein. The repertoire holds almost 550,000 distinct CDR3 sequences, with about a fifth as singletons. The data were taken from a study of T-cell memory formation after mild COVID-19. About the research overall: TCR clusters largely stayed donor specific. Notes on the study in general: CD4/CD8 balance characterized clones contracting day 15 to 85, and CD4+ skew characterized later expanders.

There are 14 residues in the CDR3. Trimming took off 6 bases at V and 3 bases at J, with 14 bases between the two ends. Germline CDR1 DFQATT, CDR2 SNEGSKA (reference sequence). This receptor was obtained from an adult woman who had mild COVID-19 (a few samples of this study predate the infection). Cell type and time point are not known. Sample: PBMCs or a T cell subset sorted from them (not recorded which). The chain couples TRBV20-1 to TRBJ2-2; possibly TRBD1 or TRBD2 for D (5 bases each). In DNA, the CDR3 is TGCAGTGCCCCGCGTGGGGGATACACCGGGGAGCTGTTTTTT. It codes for CSAPRGGYTGELFF.